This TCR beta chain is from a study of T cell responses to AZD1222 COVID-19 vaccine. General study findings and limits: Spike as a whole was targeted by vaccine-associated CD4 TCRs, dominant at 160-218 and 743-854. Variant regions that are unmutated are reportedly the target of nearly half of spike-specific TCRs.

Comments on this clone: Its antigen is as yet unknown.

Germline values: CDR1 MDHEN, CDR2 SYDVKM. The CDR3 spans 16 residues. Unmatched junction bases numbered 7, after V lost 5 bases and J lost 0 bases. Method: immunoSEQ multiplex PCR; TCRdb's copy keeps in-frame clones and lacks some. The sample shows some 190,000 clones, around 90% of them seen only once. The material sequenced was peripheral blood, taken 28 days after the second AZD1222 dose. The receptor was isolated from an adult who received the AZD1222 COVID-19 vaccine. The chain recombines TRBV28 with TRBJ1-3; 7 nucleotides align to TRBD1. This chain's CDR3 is CASSGGTVFSGNTIYF. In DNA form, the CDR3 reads TGTGCCAGCAGTGGCGGGACAGTCTTCTCTGGAAACACCATATATTTT.